This T cell receptor (beta chain) was obtained from a study of beta chain features in type 1 diabetes (dated by TCRdb to the late 2010s). Notes on the research overall: No differences in mean age, gender distribution, total cell number or subset yield were found between patients and healthy donors. A total of some 100,000,000 sorted cells were examined across all samples, and the number of cells per subset was strongly correlated with RNA yield. In the study, TCRB repertoires of sorted circulating CD4+ T cell subsets from recently diagnosed type 1 diabetes patients were compared with those of matched healthy donors. Naive and central memory subsets were obtained from all 30 or so donors, but regulatory and stem cell-like memory subsets were isolated from only 8 patients and roughly 8 healthy donors. What the authors observed across the whole study: Patients with type 1 diabetes made fewer insertions and deleted more nucleotides at VDJ recombination sites, implying thymic rearrangement abnormalities. Because cDNA rather than genomic DNA was sequenced, highly expressing activated cells could have been over-represented, although no difference in activation and CD3 levels was found between groups. In all four CD4+ subsets, TCRB CDR3 length was moderately but significantly shorter in type 1 diabetes patients. Naive, central memory and regulatory TCRB repertoires appeared to be more similar among patients than among healthy donors. Shorter templates might have been favored by PCR, but patient and control samples were amplified and corrected together, so both groups would have been affected equally by any skew. Because small numbers of individuals were included in the HLA sub-analyses, any influence of HLA type on TCRB rearrangement was left unresolved.

All of the isolated RNA was reverse transcribed with the High Capacity cDNA Reverse Transcription Kit, so expressed TCRB transcripts were sequenced. Deep immunoSEQ sequencing was performed on naive, central memory and regulatory T cell samples, with an average of approximately 4 million total reads per sample. Sorted cells were lysed in RLT buffer, and RNA was extracted using DNase-treated RNeasy Micro or Mini kits according to cell number. To prevent cross-contamination, every cell subset was processed on its own, while patient and healthy donor samples were processed together. The immunoSEQ multiplex PCR was used to amplify TCRB sequences from cDNA, generating 87-bp fragments that spanned the CDR3 region. Sequencing of the amplicons was done on the Illumina HiSeq platform. Per the authors' processing: Synthetic template baselines were used to correct PCR bias computationally, reads within Hamming distance 2 were collapsed, and singletons that could not be merged were discarded. Reads were aligned against IMGT to assign V, D and J genes, CDR3 length and insertions or deletions at six rearrangement sites. Within each subset, clonotype counts were normalized to the number of sorted cells before true diversity and Gini coefficients were calculated with the tcR R package. The overlap coefficient, calculated on TCRB nucleotide sequences, was used to quantify repertoire sharing. This is the immuneACCESS table as TCRdb keeps it, with only in-frame sequences that have V and J called. A part of the clones is gone; compared with another copy, unresolved V genes explain less than half, and the rest is unexplained. D and trimming come from the DNA, and the V and J calls and clone size come from that table. This sample gives around 180,000 clones in total; about 13% of them show up just once. The ten most abundant clones make up 0.62% of the sample.

This clone occurred a few times. Its antigen specificity is not known. No much larger clone is present one base from it, and per-base qualities are unavailable. Each donor gave one peripheral blood draw, averaging roughly 100 mL, which was collected into heparinised tubes. A BD FACSAria II and a panel including CD45RO, CCR7, CD25, CD127, CD95 and CD27 were used to sort naive, central memory, regulatory and stem cell-like memory CD4+ T cells. Purity was above 95% for every sorted population. PBMCs were isolated immediately by Lymphoprep density gradient centrifugation and stained directly without culture. So that batch effects would be minimized, each experiment stained and sorted samples in pairs, pairing one healthy donor with one patient. Taken from the germline V gene, the CDR1 and CDR2 loops are SGHRS and YFSETQ. Its CDR3 holds 16 amino acids, cysteine through phenylalanine. Only CDR3 DNA remains: 48 bases, in frame from the first base. V loses 0 bases, J loses 4 bases, and the germline ends lie 11 bases apart.

The V and J segments used are TRBV5-1 and TRBJ2-6, with the D gene call left open. The TCR was taken from a woman under 30 in good health. Input material: central memory CD4+ T cells from blood. For the CDR3, the sequence is CASSLDGGTGANVLTF. The nucleotide sequence reads as follows: TGCGCCAGCAGCTTGGACGGCGGAACGGGGGCCAACGTCCTGACTTTC.